These 31 T cell receptor beta chains were all obtained from the same sample, sequenced in a study of blood T cell repertoires in COVID-19. Sequencing was performed with immunoSEQ multiplex PCR; in TCRdb, only in-frame clones are kept and a portion is missing. The sample yields tens of thousands of clones, more than 70% seen once. Sequencing input: peripheral blood. Receptors were obtained from a human donor in a cohort sampled during active COVID-19.

The rearrangement joins TRBV7-9 to TRBJ2-3; the match to TRBD2 covers 12 bases. In germline, CDR1 is SEHNR, CDR2 FQNEAQ (reference sequence). V lost 3 bases and J lost 5; bases outside the gene matches: 3. The CDR3 loop spans 15 amino acids. DNA for the CDR3: TGTGCCAGCAGCTTCCTAGCGGGAGGGGGAGATACGCAGTATTTT. Its protein product is CASSFLAGGGDTQYF.

The V and J genes are TRBV11-3 and TRBJ2-7, with a possible D match to TRBD2 (6 bases). Trimming cost V 2 bases and J 6 bases, with 14 bases left between them. The CDR3 sequence is 14 residues long. Germline CDR1 reads SGHNT; CDR2 reads YENEEA. The CDR3 is CASSLRGSNGEQYF. The CDR3 DNA sequence: TGTGCCAGCAGCTTACGGGGGAGTAATGGCGAGCAGTACTTC.

For this clone: The sample has other DNA sequences that encode this CDR3 too. The chain uses TRBV7-2 and TRBJ2-7; 7 nucleotides line up with TRBD2. The CDR3 spans 14 residues. Germline assignment: CDR1 SGHTA and CDR2 FQGNSA. With V trimmed by 5 bases and J by 2 bases, 6 bases remained unmatched. CDR3 loop: CASSPASGPYEQYF. The CDR3 DNA is TGTGCCAGCAGCCCCGCTAGCGGTCCCTACGAGCAGTACTTC.

This sequence joins TRBV4-1 and TRBJ1-1, with a weak D call TRBD1 (6 bases). Between the trimmed V and J ends, which lost 1 base and 5 bases, there was a span of 11 bases. Germline-derived CDR1 and CDR2 are MGHRA and YSYEKL. CDR3 size: 14 residues. The DNA for the CDR3 is TGCGCCAGCAGCCAAGCCAGGGGAAGAACTGAAGCTTTCTTT. This codes for CASSQARGRTEAFF.

This chain connects TRBV28 to TRBJ2-7; D may be TRBD1 (6 bases). Trimming left V 5 bases short and J 3 bases short, with 17 bases between. CDR3 length: 15 amino acids. From germline, CDR1 is MDHEN and CDR2 SYDVKM. As DNA, the CDR3 is TGTGCCAGCAGTCGAAACAGGGTTTCGCGCTACGAGCAGTACTTC. It translates to CASSRNRVSRYEQYF.

This clone was recorded once. This sequence joins TRBV11-1 and TRBJ1-1; 8 bases agree with TRBD1. From germline, CDR1 is SGHAT and CDR2 FQDESV (reference sequence). V lost 5 bases to trimming and J lost 10 bases; unmatched junction nucleotides: 9. The CDR3 is made up of 13 amino acids. Here the CDR3 DNA reads TGTGCCAGCAGCCCCGGACAGGGTATAGGAGCTTTCTTT. It specifies CASSPGQGIGAFF. The full variable domain, completed using reference TRBV11-1 and TRBJ1-1, is EAEVAQSPRYKITEKSQAVAFWCDPISGHATLYWYRQILGQGPELLVQFQDESVVDDSQLPKDRFSAERLKGVDSTLKIQPAELGDSAMYLCASSPGQGIGAFFGQGTRLTVV.

Only one count was recorded for this clone. CDR3 region: CASSWDFGFEQFF. The CDR3 DNA is TGTGCCAGCAGCTGGGACTTCGGTTTTGAGCAGTTCTTC. This chain joins TRBV11-3 and TRBJ2-1; possible D gene TRBD2, 6 bases. V lost 4 bases and J 9 bases, leaving 13 bases between the germline ends. This CDR3 spans 13 amino acids. The V gene's germline CDR1 is SGHNT and CDR2 YENEEA.

The rearrangement uses TRBV11-3 and TRBJ2-1; D gene ambiguous. Looked up from germline, CDR1 is SGHNT and CDR2 is YENEEA. The CDR3 has 13 residues. Trimming stripped 1 base from V and 5 bases from J, with 6 bases between. CDR3 nucleotides: TGTGCCAGCAGCTTAGGAGCGAACAATGAGCAGTTCTTC. Translated: CASSLGANNEQFF.

V gene TRBV6-5 combines with J gene TRBJ1-5; D remains ambiguous. Germline V gene sequence: CDR1 MNHEY, CDR2 SVGAGI. Between the trimmed V and J ends, which lost 8 bases and 9 bases, there was a span of 20 bases. The length of the CDR3 is 14 residues. The chain's CDR3 is CASLAENPLGPQHF. The CDR3 nucleotides read TGTGCCAGCCTTGCGGAGAACCCTCTTGGGCCCCAGCATTTT.

The V gene is TRBV27, the J gene TRBJ2-3, with D uncertain. From germline, CDR1 is MNHEY and CDR2 SMNVEV (reference sequence). V lost 3 bases to trimming and J lost 2 bases, with 6 bases between them. The CDR3 is 13 residues long. The CDR3: CASSFYNTDTQYF. The CDR3 DNA reads as TGTGCCAGCAGTTTTTACAACACAGATACGCAGTATTTT.

V is TRBV28 and J is TRBJ2-7; 9 bases map to TRBD1. The CDR3 is made up of 14 amino acids. The germline gives CDR1 MDHEN, CDR2 SYDVKM. V was clipped by 4 bases and J by 5 bases; unmatched bases: 6. The CDR3 DNA sequence: TGTGCCAGCAGTTCCGGACAGGGGCCCCACGAGCAGTACTTC. It is translated as CASSSGQGPHEQYF.

The J gene is TRBJ2-7, the V gene TRBV10-3; D is undetermined. This CDR3 region has 11 residues. Germline assignment: CDR1 ENHRY and CDR2 SYGVKD. With 2 bases removed from V and 6 bases from J, the gap between germline ends came to 5 bases. The CDR3: CAISELREQYF. The CDR3 region has the DNA TGTGCCATCAGTGAGCTACGCGAGCAGTACTTC.

The chain carries TRBV11-2 and TRBJ2-7; 8 positions match TRBD2. This CDR3 is 13 amino acids long. With 5 bases clipped from V and 3 bases from J, the junction kept 3 bases outside the gene matches. In germline, CDR1 is SGHAT, CDR2 FQNNGV. The CDR3 nucleotides read TGTGCCAGCAGCCTGAGCGGGAGCTACGAGCAGTACTTC. Amino acid sequence: CASSLSGSYEQYF.

This clone was seen just once. The V call is TRBV30, the J call TRBJ2-7; 7 bases are a match to TRBD2. The CDR3 totals 14 residues. CDR1 and CDR2 (germline): GTSNPN, SVGIG (reference sequence). The CDR3 region has the DNA TGTGCTCTGGAGGGGTTAGCGGGCTCCTACGAGCAGTACTTC. Translating it yields CALEGLAGSYEQYF.

The rearrangement links TRBV29-1 to TRBJ1-1; no reliable D call. This CDR3 is 11 amino acids long. The germline V gene has CDR1 SQVTM and CDR2 ANQGSEA. Trimming pared 3 bases from V and 0 bases from J, leaving 2 bases between. The CDR3 DNA reads TGCAGCGTTGATATGAACACTGAAGCTTTCTTT. This codes for CSVDMNTEAFF.

The J gene is TRBJ2-2, the V gene TRBV9; possibly TRBD2 for D (7 bases). Germline V gene data show CDR1 as SGDLS and CDR2 as YYNGEE. The CDR3 sequence is 16 residues long. V lost 4 bases to trimming and J lost 1 base, with 14 bases between them. The CDR3 loop is CASSSGGGRNTGELFF. Written as DNA, the CDR3 is TGTGCCAGCAGCAGCGGCGGGGGCAGGAACACCGGGGAGCTGTTTTTT.

This clone was observed a few times. The rearrangement links TRBV6-2 or TRBV6-3 to TRBJ2-1, with 8 nucleotides matching TRBD1. Germline V gene sequence: CDR1 MNHEY, CDR2 SVGEGT. J lost 3 bases, V lost 0 bases, and 7 bases had no gene match. CDR3 length equals 17 residues. The chain's CDR3 is CASSYSLRDRIYNEQFF. The CDR3, as DNA: TGTGCCAGCAGTTACTCTTTAAGGGACAGGATCTACAATGAGCAGTTCTTC.

The rearrangement joins TRBV6-1 to TRBJ2-3; 12 nucleotides align to TRBD1. Germline CDR1 MNHNS, CDR2 SASEGT. Unmatched junction bases numbered 11, after V lost 3 bases and J lost 1 base. CDR3 length: 19 residues. CDR3 protein: CASSDLGGTGGGGTDTQYF. The DNA of the CDR3 is TGTGCCAGCAGTGACTTAGGCGGGACAGGGGGCGGTGGCACAGATACGCAGTATTTT.

The gene calls are TRBV27 and TRBJ2-5; 10 nucleotides align to TRBD1. CDR1 is MNHEY, CDR2 SMNVEV, per germline (reference sequence). V trimming: 2 bases; J trimming: 5 bases; junction bases outside the gene matches: 11. The CDR3 covers 17 residues. The CDR3 protein is CASSLRRRQGAGETQYF. As DNA, the CDR3 is TGTGCCAGCAGTTTAAGAAGACGACAGGGGGCTGGGGAGACCCAGTACTTC.

The V gene is TRBV10-1, the J gene TRBJ1-6, with no clear D. From germline, CDR1 is WNHNN and CDR2 SYGVQD (reference sequence). V lost 8 bases and J lost 0, with 5 bases in between. This CDR3 comprises 13 residues. The DNA of the CDR3 is TGCGCCAGCCAGGACTCCTATAATTCACCCCTCCACTTT. This gives the protein CASQDSYNSPLHF.

This chain uses TRBV27 with TRBJ2-2, with D hard to call. V was shortened by 3 bases and J by 0 bases, with 5 bases between the two germline ends. Germline assignment: CDR1 MNHEY and CDR2 SMNVEV (reference sequence). The CDR3 is made up of 14 amino acids. CDR3 sequence (DNA): TGTGCCAGCAGTTTTCGGGCGAACACCGGGGAGCTGTTTTTT. Its translation: CASSFRANTGELFF.

The gene calls are TRBV28 and TRBJ1-2; TRBD1 might be the D (5 bases). Germline CDR1 MDHEN, CDR2 SYDVKM. There are 15 residues in the CDR3. The V and J ends lost 5 bases and 6 bases respectively, with 19 bases between them. The CDR3 reads CASSLGLPGVHGYTF. Written as DNA, the CDR3 is TGTGCCAGCAGTCTTGGACTGCCGGGGGTCCATGGCTACACCTTC.

There are a few counts of this clone. The J gene is TRBJ1-1, the V gene TRBV30, with D hard to call. Trimming stripped 0 bases from V and 6 bases from J, with 8 bases between. This CDR3 region has 12 residues. Germline V gene data show CDR1 as GTSNPN and CDR2 as SVGIG (reference sequence). CDR3 sequence (DNA): TGTGCCTGGAGTGTACTATGGGCTGAAGCTTTCTTT. Translation: CAWSVLWAEAFF.

The genes are TRBV19 and TRBJ1-1, with 11 bases identical to TRBD1. Germline lookup yields CDR1 LNHDA and CDR2 SQIVND (reference sequence). The CDR3 is 16 amino acids. Germline trimming cut 2 bases from V and 5 bases from J; bases unmatched to any gene: 7. CDR3 sequence reads: CASSISGTGGRTEAFF. CDR3 sequence (DNA): TGTGCCAGTAGTATATCCGGGACAGGGGGGCGGACTGAAGCTTTCTTT.

V and J are TRBV11-1 and TRBJ2-4; a weak D match, TRBD1 (6 bases). CDR1 SGHAT and CDR2 FQDESV come from the germline V gene (reference sequence). CDR3 size: 16 residues. V lost 4 bases to trimming and J lost 6 bases, with 19 bases between them. The DNA of the CDR3 is TGTGCCAGCAGCTCCAGATCCGGGACAACTAGAAACATTCAGTACTTC. Translating it yields CASSSRSGTTRNIQYF.

CDR3 coding DNA: TGTGCCAAGTCCCAGGGGGCGGATACACCCCTCCACTTT. Amino acids: CAKSQGADTPLHF. The genes are TRBV7-3 and TRBJ1-6; TRBD1 aligns across 8 bases. Per germline, CDR1 SGHTA and CDR2 FQGTGA. J lost 11 bases, V lost 10 bases, and 10 bases had no gene match. The CDR3 contains 13 residues.

The sample holds one count of this clone. The rearrangement uses TRBV7-3 and TRBJ1-1; unclear D gene. Germline V lookup: CDR1 SGHTA, CDR2 FQGTGA. V was shortened by 5 bases and J by 2 bases, with 9 bases between the two germline ends. This CDR3 is 13 amino acids long. The CDR3 region has the DNA TGTGCCAGCAGCCCGGGGATTAACACTGAAGCTTTCTTT. Protein: CASSPGINTEAFF. Full variable domain (outside the CDR3, taken from reference TRBV7-3 and TRBJ1-1): GAGVSQTPSNKVTEKGKYVELRCDPISGHTALYWYRQSLGQGPEFLIYFQGTGAADDSGLPNDRFFAVRPEGSVSTLKIQRTERGDSAVYLCASSPGINTEAFFGQGTRLTVV.

The J gene is TRBJ2-1, the V gene TRBV28; D might be TRBD2 (6 bases). The CDR3 extends over 15 amino acids. CDR1 and CDR2 (germline): MDHEN, SYDVKM. Deletions cut 7 bases from V and 8 bases from J, with 21 bases between. The CDR3 region is CASTPLMEGMDEQFF. In DNA, the CDR3 is TGTGCCAGCACCCCCCTCATGGAGGGTATGGATGAGCAGTTCTTC.

V gene TRBV27 combines with J gene TRBJ2-1; tentatively, D is TRBD2 (5 bases). V lost 0 bases, J lost 1 base, and 13 bases lay in between. Germline loops: CDR1 MNHEY, CDR2 SMNVEV (reference sequence). There are 17 residues in the CDR3. CDR3 nucleotide sequence: TGTGCCAGCAGTTTATCAGGGCTAGCCATTTCCTACAATGAGCAGTTCTTC. Its translation: CASSLSGLAISYNEQFF.

This clone has only one observation. The rearrangement links TRBV7-2 to TRBJ1-3, with D maybe TRBD1 (5 bases). This CDR3 contains 15 residues. Germline CDR1 is SGHTA and CDR2 is FQGNSA. V was clipped by 5 bases and J by 0 bases, with 11 bases between them. In nucleotides, the CDR3 is TGTGCCAGCAGCCTACGGGGGGACTCTGGAAACACCATATATTTT. It encodes CASSLRGDSGNTIYF.

This clone came up a few times. The CDR3 protein is CASSPPHRGGEQYF. Written as DNA, the CDR3 is TGTGCCAGCAGTCCCCCGCACAGGGGGGGCGAGCAGTACTTC. The V gene is TRBV28, the J gene TRBJ2-7, with D possibly being TRBD1 (8 bases). The germline V and J ends were trimmed by 5 bases and 6 bases, with 17 bases remaining between them. CDR1 is MDHEN, CDR2 SYDVKM, per germline. This CDR3 is 14 amino acids long.